This is a list of T cell receptor beta chains from one sample in a study of radiotherapy plus CTLA-4 blockade in lung cancer. Sequenced by immunoSEQ multiplex PCR; TCRdb stores in-frame clones only, minus some. The data hold tens of thousands of clones, with around 77% observed a single time. Source: peripheral blood, taken from a patient treated with radiotherapy plus ipilimumab. The receptors stem from a human donor with non-small cell lung cancer who had stable disease on radiotherapy plus ipilimumab. Each CDR3 is given with its conserved first and last residue. A D gene is named only where the DNA matches it firmly. The size field is filled for only some rows; it gives once, few, many or a size class.

v_call	clone_size	d_call	j_call	cdr3_aa	cdr3_nt
TRBV28	-	TRBD1	TRBJ2-7	CASSSPGTGIYEQYF	TGTGCCAGCAGTTCCCCAGGGACAGGGATCTACGAGCAGTACTTC
TRBV7-8	-	TRBD1	TRBJ1-1	CASSPRTGLVNTEAFF	TGTGCCAGCAGCCCAAGGACAGGGTTGGTGAACACTGAAGCTTTCTTT
TRBV5-4	-	-	TRBJ2-1	CASSLNVGPVHEQFF	TGTGCCAGCAGCTTGAATGTGGGGCCCGTCCATGAGCAGTTCTTC
TRBV7-8	-	-	TRBJ1-5	CASSLDGGGTQPQHF	TGTGCCAGCAGCTTAGATGGCGGGGGGACTCAGCCCCAGCATTTT
TRBV6-1	few	-	TRBJ1-2	CASSTRTDSSHGYTF	TGTGCCAGCAGTACTCGGACGGACTCCTCCCATGGCTACACCTTC
TRBV7-8	few	-	TRBJ1-2	CASSLEQDGYTF	TGTGCCAGCAGCTTAGAACAGGATGGCTACACCTTC
TRBV11-2	-	-	TRBJ2-3	CASSPRFPTRANTDTQYF	TGTGCCAGCAGCCCCCGTTTTCCCACACGAGCGAATACAGATACGCAGTATTTT
TRBV6-6	-	-	TRBJ1-2	CASSYWGEEGGYTF	TGTGCCAGCAGTTACTGGGGTGAGGAGGGTGGCTACACCTTC
TRBV9	-	TRBD1	TRBJ2-2	CASTSGQTNTGELFF	TGTGCCAGCACGTCGGGACAGACGAACACCGGGGAGCTGTTTTTT
TRBV6-1	-	-	TRBJ2-3	CASEQRMGIDTQYF	TGTGCCAGCGAGCAGCGGATGGGCATAGATACGCAGTATTTT
TRBV5-4	-	-	TRBJ1-1	CASSPGGHLNTEAFF	TGTGCCAGCAGCCCTGGTGGACACCTGAACACTGAAGCTTTCTTT
TRBV29-1	-	TRBD1	TRBJ1-2	CSVEDLQGTGTNGYTF	TGCAGCGTTGAAGACCTACAGGGGACAGGGACGAATGGCTACACCTTC
TRBV7-9	-	TRBD1	TRBJ2-1	CASSSQGNNEQFF	TGTGCCAGCAGCTCACAGGGGAACAATGAGCAGTTCTTC
TRBV7-6	-	-	TRBJ1-4	CASSSLGQPNEKLFF	TGTGCCAGCAGCTCACTGGGACAACCTAATGAAAAACTGTTTTTT
TRBV7-9	-	TRBD1	TRBJ1-2	CASSPGTGRYTF	TGTGCCAGCAGCCCCGGGACAGGGCGCTACACCTTC
TRBV7-9	once	TRBD1	TRBJ2-1	CASSSLQGRIFHEQFF	TGTGCCAGCAGCTCCCTACAGGGGCGAATTTTCCATGAGCAGTTCTTC
TRBV7-2	-	-	TRBJ2-2	CASSWKQGTGELFF	TGTGCCAGCAGCTGGAAACAGGGAACCGGGGAGCTGTTTTTT
TRBV5-1	-	TRBD1	TRBJ2-7	CASSPTGGYFYEQYF	TGCGCCAGCAGCCCTACAGGGGGATATTTCTACGAGCAGTACTTC
TRBV11-3	-	TRBD1	TRBJ2-7	CASSLVQGAEQYF	TGTGCCAGCAGCTTAGTTCAGGGGGCCGAGCAGTACTTC
TRBV5-4	many	-	TRBJ1-1	CASSQDSYTEAFF	TGTGCCAGCAGCCAGGACAGTTACACTGAAGCTTTCTTT
TRBV7-2	-	TRBD2	TRBJ2-7	CASSILAGGLYEQYF	TGTGCCAGCAGCATACTAGCGGGGGGCCTCTACGAGCAGTACTTC
TRBV6-6	-	-	TRBJ1-4	CASRLRSANEKLFF	TGTGCCAGCAGACTTCGTAGCGCTAATGAAAAACTGTTTTTT
TRBV21-1	-	-	TRBJ2-5	CASSKDHRNHRETQYF	TGTGCCAGCAGCAAAGATCACAGGAACCACCGGGAGACCCAGTACTTC
TRBV19	-	-	TRBJ2-3	CASADYSDTQYF	TGTGCCAGTGCAGACTACTCAGATACGCAGTATTTT
TRBV6-5	few	-	TRBJ2-7	CASTQGREQYF	TGTGCCAGCACCCAGGGTAGGGAGCAGTACTTC
TRBV6-5	once	TRBD1	TRBJ1-1	CASSIPGGTEAFF	TGTGCCAGCAGCATTCCAGGGGGCACTGAAGCTTTCTTT